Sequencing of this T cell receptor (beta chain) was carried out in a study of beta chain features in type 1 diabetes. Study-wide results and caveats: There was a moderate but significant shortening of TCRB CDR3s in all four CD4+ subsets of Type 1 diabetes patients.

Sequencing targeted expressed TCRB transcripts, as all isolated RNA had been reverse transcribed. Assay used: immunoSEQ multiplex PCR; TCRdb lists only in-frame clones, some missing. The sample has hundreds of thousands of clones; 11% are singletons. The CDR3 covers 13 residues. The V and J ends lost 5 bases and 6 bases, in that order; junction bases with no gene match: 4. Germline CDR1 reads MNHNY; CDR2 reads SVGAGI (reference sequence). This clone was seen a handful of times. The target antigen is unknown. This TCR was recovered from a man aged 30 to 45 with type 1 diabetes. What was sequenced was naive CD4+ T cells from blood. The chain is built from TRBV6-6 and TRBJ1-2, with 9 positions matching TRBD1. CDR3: CASSPRDRDGYTF. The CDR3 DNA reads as TGTGCCAGCAGTCCCCGGGACAGGGATGGCTACACCTTC.